The entry below describes one TCR beta chain. This CDR3 region has 15 residues. V trimming: 4 bases; J trimming: 7 bases; junction bases outside the gene matches: 6. Germline V gives CDR1 MDHEN, CDR2 SYDVKM. The entry originates in a study of blood T cell repertoires in COVID-19. TCRdb's copy holds only in-frame clones and misses some; the assay was immunoSEQ multiplex PCR. The repertoire holds approximately 65,000 clones, with about four fifths as singletons. Sequenced input: PBMCs or T cells enriched from blood (not recorded which). The TCR sequence derives from a woman aged 40 to 49 with acute COVID-19. The chain joins TRBV28 to TRBJ1-5; the match to TRBD1 covers 11 bases. The CDR3 loop is CASSSTDRGRQPQHF. CDR3 sequence (DNA): TGTGCCAGCAGTTCTACGGACAGGGGGCGACAGCCCCAGCATTTT. Complete variable domain (other parts from reference TRBV28 and TRBJ1-5): DVKVTQSSRYLVKRTGEKVFLECVQDMDHENMFWYRQDPGLGLRLIYFSYDVKMKEKGDIPEGYSVSREKKERFSLILESASTNQTSMYLCASSSTDRGRQPQHFGDGTRLSIL.